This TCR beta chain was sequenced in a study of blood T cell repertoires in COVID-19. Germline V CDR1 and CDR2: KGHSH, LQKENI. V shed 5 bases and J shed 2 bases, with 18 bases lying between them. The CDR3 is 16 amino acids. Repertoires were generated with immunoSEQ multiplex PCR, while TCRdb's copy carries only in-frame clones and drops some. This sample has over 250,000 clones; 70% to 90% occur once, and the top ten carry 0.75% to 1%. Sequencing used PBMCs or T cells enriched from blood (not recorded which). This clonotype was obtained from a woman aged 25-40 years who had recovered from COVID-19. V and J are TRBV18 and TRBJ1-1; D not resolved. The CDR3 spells CASSTFGSSRNTEAFF. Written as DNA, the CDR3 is TGTGCCAGCTCAACTTTCGGGAGCTCAAGAAACACTGAAGCTTTCTTT.